The next 32 T cell receptor beta chains were all read from a single sample in a study of T cell responses to AZD1222 COVID-19 vaccine (dated by TCRdb to about 2021). Library preparation used the immunoSEQ multiplex PCR assay. In TCRdb, the immuneACCESS table is reduced to in-frame sequences with V and J assigned. These tables do not hold every clone; where another copy was compared, an unresolved V gene accounts for under half, and the others remain unexplained. The sample contains roughly 200,000 clones, over 85% of them found a single time. The leading ten clones occupy more than 0.85% of the sample. The time point label, read with the paper, signifies: about 28 days (+/-7) after the second vaccine dose. Read against the paper, the sample's treatment or condition label means: meningococcal conjugate vaccine given as trial control. Sample: peripheral blood, taken 28 days after the second dose of the MenACWY control vaccine. The receptors derive from an adult who received the MenACWY meningococcal vaccine as a control.

There are a few counts of this clone. The rearrangement joins TRBV30 to TRBJ1-2; TRBD1 agrees at 12 bases. The J segment lost 5 bases and the V segment lost 4 bases, leaving 11 bases of the junction unmatched. The germline CDR1 and CDR2 sequences are GTSNPN and SVGIG (reference sequence). The CDR3 runs 16 residues. The CDR3 loop reads CAWKFPGQGAGYGYTF. The CDR3 DNA follows: TGTGCCTGGAAGTTTCCGGGACAGGGGGCGGGATATGGCTACACCTTC.

The gene calls are TRBV19 and TRBJ1-5, with D unclear. Deletions cut 4 bases from V and 11 bases from J, with 9 bases between. The CDR3 runs 11 residues. From germline, CDR1 is LNHDA and CDR2 SQIVND (reference sequence). The CDR3, as DNA: TGTGCCAGTAGTACCCGAGCAACCCAGCATTTT. Its translation: CASSTRATQHF.

This clone was seen just once. V gene TRBV16 combines with J gene TRBJ2-7; 9 bases are a match to TRBD1. This CDR3 is built from 15 residues. Germline V CDR1 and CDR2: KGHSY, FQNENV. V shed 5 bases, J shed 5 bases, and the junction held 10 bases outside the gene matches. CDR3 nucleotide sequence: TGTGCCAGCAGCGAAAACGCACAGGGGGCCCACGAGCAGTACTTC. This sequence encodes CASSENAQGAHEQYF.

The chain employs TRBV2 and TRBJ1-5, with D hard to call. Germline values: CDR1 SNHLY, CDR2 FYNNEI. Trimming took 6 bases from V and 0 from J, leaving 6 bases between them. The CDR3 has 13 residues. The CDR3 region is CASRADSNQPQHF. The CDR3, as DNA: TGTGCCAGCAGGGCAGATAGCAATCAGCCCCAGCATTTT.

The chain employs TRBV5-1 and TRBJ1-1; 7 nucleotides agree with TRBD1. V gave up 4 bases and J gave up 2 bases; unmatched junction bases: 5. Germline CDR1 is SGHRS and CDR2 is YFSETQ. The CDR3 covers 14 residues. In nucleotides, the CDR3 is TGCGCCAGCAGCGCTGGGACAGCCAACACTGAAGCTTTCTTT. This gives the protein CASSAGTANTEAFF. Together with reference TRBV5-1 and TRBJ1-1, the CDR3 gives the full variable domain: KAGVTQTPRYLIKTRGQQVTLSCSPISGHRSVSWYQQTPGQGLQFLFEYFSETQRNKGNFPGRFSGRQFSNSRSEMNVSTLELGDSALYLCASSAGTANTEAFFGQGTRLTVV.

The chain joins TRBV6-2 or TRBV6-3 to TRBJ2-5, with 9 bases identical to TRBD1. CDR1 and CDR2 from the germline V gene are MNHEY and SVGEGT. J gave up 1 base and V 5 bases, and 8 bases lay outside the gene matches. The CDR3 contains 16 residues. CDR3 region: CASSGQGREIQETQYF. The CDR3 bases are TGTGCCAGCAGTGGACAGGGGCGAGAGATCCAAGAGACCCAGTACTTC.

This clone was recorded once. V is TRBV6-4 and J is TRBJ2-2; no definite D call. Per the germline V gene, CDR1 is MRHNA and CDR2 is SNTAGT. V gave up 0 bases and J gave up 4 bases, with 12 bases separating them. This CDR3 region has 16 residues. The CDR3: CASSDSPGPSTGELFF. CDR3 in DNA: TGTGCCAGCAGTGACTCTCCCGGGCCAAGCACCGGGGAGCTGTTTTTT.

This chain uses TRBV10-2 with TRBJ2-1; D is uncertain. Looked up from germline, CDR1 is WSHSY and CDR2 is SAAADI. The ends were cut back, 5 bases at V and 2 bases at J, with 10 bases in the middle. The CDR3 is made up of 14 amino acids. The DNA for the CDR3 is TGCGCCAGCAGTCCCGACACCGCCTACAATGAGCAGTTCTTC. Its translation is CASSPDTAYNEQFF.

The CDR3 DNA sequence: TGTGCCAGTAGTATAGGCCAGGTTGGCACCGGGGAGCTGTTTTTT. This gives the protein CASSIGQVGTGELFF. The V gene is TRBV19, the J gene TRBJ2-2; D is ambiguous. The CDR3 extends over 15 amino acids. The V gene's germline CDR1 is LNHDA and CDR2 SQIVND (reference sequence). The V gene lost 1 base and the J gene lost 4 bases, with 10 bases spanning the gap.

The chain links TRBV10-3 to TRBJ2-7; tentatively, D is TRBD1 (5 bases). CDR1 and CDR2 from the germline V gene are ENHRY and SYGVKD. Trimming shortened V by 11 bases and J by 5 bases, and 16 bases separated the two germline ends. This CDR3 comprises 12 residues. Here the CDR3 DNA reads TGTGCCGATATGCAGGGAATCCACGAGCAGTACTTC. It is translated as CADMQGIHEQYF.

The rearrangement uses TRBV25-1 and TRBJ1-4; no reliable D call. V gave up 4 bases and J gave up 0 bases, with 12 bases separating them. The germline gives CDR1 MGHDK, CDR2 SYGVNS. This CDR3 contains 16 residues. In DNA form, the CDR3 reads TGTGCCAGCAGTGCAGGACTATCTGCAACTAATGAAAAACTGTTTTTT. As protein: CASSAGLSATNEKLFF. The complete variable domain, with remaining parts taken from reference TRBV25-1 and TRBJ1-4, reads EADIYQTPRYLVIGTGKKITLECSQTMGHDKMYWYQQDPGMELHLIHYSYGVNSTEKGDLSSESTVSRIRTEHFPLTLESARPSHTSQYLCASSAGLSATNEKLFFGSGTQLSVL.

The chain uses TRBV5-1 and TRBJ2-1, with TRBD2 as a possible D gene (7 bases). V was shortened by 5 bases and J by 7 bases, with 22 bases between the two germline ends. Germline V gene sequence: CDR1 SGHRS, CDR2 YFSETQ. The CDR3 totals 16 residues. In DNA, the CDR3 is TGCGCCAGCAGTCTAGCGGCAGGGGTGGTTGGGAATGAGCAGTTCTTC. Its translation: CASSLAAGVVGNEQFF.

This chain joins TRBV6-1 and TRBJ1-2, with TRBD1 matching 7 bases. This CDR3 has 15 residues. Germline trimming cut 0 bases from V and 7 bases from J; bases unmatched to any gene: 8. Germline CDR1 is MNHNS and CDR2 is SASEGT. The CDR3 loop reads CASSEALGTVGGYTF. The DNA of the CDR3 is TGTGCCAGCAGTGAAGCGCTTGGGACAGTAGGTGGCTACACCTTC.

The chain couples TRBV19 to TRBJ1-5; the D is unclear. V lost 3 bases and J 5 bases, leaving 17 bases between the germline ends. CDR1 and CDR2 (germline): LNHDA, SQIVND (reference sequence). The CDR3 sequence is 16 residues long. The DNA for the CDR3 is TGTGCCAGTAGTATCGGGTCTCATCGGAGAGATCAGCCCCAGCATTTT. This encodes CASSIGSHRRDQPQHF.

There are a few counts of this clone. The chain recombines TRBV7-2 with TRBJ2-2, with TRBD1 matching over 11 bases. The CDR3 consists of 17 residues. Germline V lookup: CDR1 SGHTA, CDR2 FQGNSA. V shed 5 bases, J shed 6 bases, and the junction held 11 bases outside the gene matches. The DNA for the CDR3 is TGTGCCAGCAGCCTGACGTGGGACAGGGGGAAGGCCGGGGAGCTGTTTTTT. Its translation is CASSLTWDRGKAGELFF.

The sample holds one count of this clone. V usage is TRBV13 and J usage is TRBJ1-1; D ambiguous. The CDR3 is made up of 14 amino acids. Between the trimmed V and J ends, which lost 6 bases and 5 bases, there was a span of 16 bases. Germline loops: CDR1 PRHDT, CDR2 FYEKMQ (reference sequence). CDR3 DNA sequence: TGTGCCAGCAGACTAAGCGCCTGGCGAACTGAAGCTTTCTTT. Its translation: CASRLSAWRTEAFF.

The V and J genes are TRBV29-1 and TRBJ1-1, with 7 nucleotides matching TRBD1. Germline V CDR1 and CDR2: SQVTM, ANQGSEA. V dropped 6 bases and J dropped 7; count of bases not matched to a gene: 5. The CDR3 sequence is 11 residues long. The CDR3 DNA reads TGCAGCGTGAGGGGGCATGATGAAGCTTTCTTT. Its translation: CSVRGHDEAFF.

V usage is TRBV28 and J usage is TRBJ1-2; D not certain. Trimming shortened V by 6 bases and J by 7 bases, and 6 bases separated the two germline ends. This CDR3 spans 10 amino acids. Germline CDR1 and CDR2: MDHEN and SYDVKM. The CDR3 sequence: CASRESGYTF. The CDR3 DNA sequence: TGTGCCAGCAGGGAGTCTGGCTACACCTTC.

The chain combines TRBV5-6 with TRBJ2-7; D remains ambiguous. CDR3 size: 14 residues. Per the germline V gene, CDR1 is SGHDT and CDR2 is YYEEEE. V lost 0 bases, J lost 5 bases, and 12 bases lay in between. CDR3 coding DNA: TGTGCCAGCAGCTTGGCCGCGACTCCCGACGAGCAGTACTTC. Amino acid sequence: CASSLAATPDEQYF.

V is TRBV28 and J is TRBJ2-5; D unresolved. Trimming removed 6 bases from V and 5 bases from J, with 13 bases in between. Germline V gene data show CDR1 as MDHEN and CDR2 as SYDVKM. The CDR3 spans 13 residues. CDR3 residues: CASRPGLSETQYF. As DNA, the CDR3 is TGTGCCAGCAGGCCCGGGCTTAGTGAGACCCAGTACTTC.

The rearrangement joins TRBV19 to TRBJ2-1; 9 bases are shared with TRBD1. The germline CDR1 and CDR2 sequences are LNHDA and SQIVND (reference sequence). J was trimmed by 5 bases and V by 6 bases; bases with no gene match: 2. The CDR3 runs to 13 residues. The CDR3 sequence: CASSRQGDNEQFF. The CDR3 DNA follows: TGTGCCAGTAGCAGACAGGGGGACAATGAGCAGTTCTTC.

V and J are TRBV7-9 and TRBJ2-2; a possible D gene is TRBD1 (5 bases). The CDR3 runs 14 residues. The germline V gene encodes CDR1 SEHNR and CDR2 FQNEAQ (reference sequence). Trimming stripped 2 bases from V and 7 bases from J, with 11 bases between. The CDR3, as DNA: TGTGCCAGCAGCTTACAGACAGCGAGCGGGGAGCTGTTTTTT. It translates to CASSLQTASGELFF.

The V call is TRBV6-5, the J call TRBJ2-1, with D unresolved. Germline V CDR1 and CDR2: MNHEY, SVGAGI. The CDR3 spans 14 residues. V dropped 6 bases and J dropped 5 bases, with 14 bases sitting between them. Here the CDR3 DNA reads TGTGCCAGCAGGGTAGCACGTGGAGACAATGAGCAGTTCTTC. Protein sequence: CASRVARGDNEQFF.

The chain employs TRBV6-5 and TRBJ1-4; weak D call: TRBD1 (6 bases). Germline CDR1 is MNHEY and CDR2 is SVGAGI. This CDR3 region has 16 residues. Trimming pared 0 bases from V and 4 bases from J, leaving 12 bases between. CDR3 residues: CASSYSTGGINEKLFF. CDR3 nucleotides: TGTGCCAGCAGTTACTCGACAGGAGGGATTAATGAAAAACTGTTTTTT.

The rearrangement joins TRBV5-1 to TRBJ2-2; no reliable D call. Germline CDR1 SGHRS, CDR2 YFSETQ. The CDR3 loop spans 12 amino acids. V was cut by 6 bases and J by 6 bases, with 9 bases left in between. The CDR3 reads CASNINSGELFF. CDR3 in DNA: TGCGCCAGCAACATCAACTCCGGGGAGCTGTTTTTT.

The chain joins TRBV6-2 or TRBV6-3 to TRBJ1-5, with TRBD1 matching 10 bases. Trimming cost V 1 base and J 3 bases; bases outside gene matches: 9. The CDR3 spans 18 residues. The germline V gene encodes CDR1 MNHEY and CDR2 SVGEGT. The CDR3 coding sequence is TGTGCCAGCAGTTACTTTTCGGGACAGGGGCTTAACAATCAGCCCCAGCATTTT. Protein: CASSYFSGQGLNNQPQHF.

This chain connects TRBV13 to TRBJ1-2, with a tentative D call TRBD1 (6 bases). The germline gives CDR1 PRHDT, CDR2 FYEKMQ (reference sequence). The CDR3 sequence is 15 residues long. Trimming left V 5 bases short and J 2 bases short, with 15 bases between. For the CDR3, the DNA is TGTGCCAGCAGCCATGGTCAGGGGCTCAACTATGGCTACACCTTC. It translates to CASSHGQGLNYGYTF.

The chain combines TRBV7-2 with TRBJ1-6; maybe TRBD1 (5 bases). CDR1 SGHTA and CDR2 FQGNSA come from the germline V gene. Trimming left V 3 bases short and J 9 bases short, with 18 bases between. The CDR3 loop spans 16 amino acids. The DNA of the CDR3 is TGTGCCAGCAGCTTGACCGGGACCCCTAGGAGTTCACCCCTCCACTTT. It codes for CASSLTGTPRSSPLHF.

This chain links TRBV29-1 with TRBJ1-2; the D gene is possibly TRBD1 (5 bases). Germline V gives CDR1 SQVTM, CDR2 ANQGSEA. This CDR3 is built from 12 residues. Trimming shortened V by 7 bases and J by 2 bases, and 11 bases separated the two germline ends. CDR3 DNA: TGCAGCGCCGAGGGGATCAACTATGGCTACACCTTC. Encoded protein: CSAEGINYGYTF.

This clone was seen only once. The genes are TRBV7-2 and TRBJ2-6; D perhaps matches TRBD2 (6 bases). The CDR3 totals 17 residues. Germline CDR1 SGHTA, CDR2 FQGNSA. Trimming took off 4 bases at V and 0 bases at J, with 13 bases between the two ends. The CDR3 loop reads CASSSGLLYSGANVLTF. The CDR3, as DNA: TGTGCCAGCAGCTCGGGACTGCTCTACTCTGGGGCCAACGTCCTGACTTTC.

CDR3 coding DNA: TGTGCCACCAGTGGCAGGGGGGATAATCAGCCCCAGCATTTT. This encodes CATSGRGDNQPQHF. The chain is built from TRBV24-1 and TRBJ1-5, with TRBD1 matching over 7 bases. The V gene end was trimmed by 5 bases and the J gene end by 4 bases; junction bases not matched to a gene: 4. Germline V gives CDR1 KGHDR, CDR2 SFDVKD. The CDR3 contains 14 residues.

The gene calls are TRBV28 and TRBJ2-5, with D perhaps TRBD2 (6 bases). V was clipped by 4 bases and J by 5 bases, with 11 bases between them. CDR1 MDHEN and CDR2 SYDVKM come from the germline V gene. This CDR3 has 13 residues. CDR3 amino acids: CASSSPGRETQYF. CDR3 coding DNA: TGTGCCAGCAGTTCCCCAGGGAGGGAGACCCAGTACTTC.